A selection of T cell receptor beta chains follows, all from one sample in a study of blood T cell repertoires in COVID-19. The protocol was immunoSEQ multiplex PCR, while the TCRdb copy is restricted to in-frame clones and leaves out a portion. Of about 230,000 clones listed, around 90% are singletons. The sequencing input was PBMCs or T cells enriched from blood (not recorded which). The receptors originated from a woman in her thirties who had been exposed to COVID-19. Each CDR3 is given with its conserved first and last residue. D genes are given only for firm matches. The listing skips clone size in some rows; elsewhere it reads once, few, many or a size class.

>TRBJ2-2|NA|TRBV5-1|NA
TGCGCCAGCAGCCCGGACAGCGGTGACACCGGGGAGCTGTTTTTT
CASSPDSGDTGELFF
>TRBJ2-7|TRBD1|TRBV5-1|once
TGCGCCAGCGGATCCGGGACAGGGGCCGAGCAGTACTTC
CASGSGTGAEQYF
>TRBJ2-3|TRBD2|TRBV7-2|NA
TGTGCCAGCAGCTTAGCATTAGCGGGAACAGATACGCAGTATTTT
CASSLALAGTDTQYF
>TRBJ2-7|TRBD1|TRBV5-1|NA
TGCGCCAGCAGCTTGGAATTGGACAGGGGCTACGAGCAGTACTTC
CASSLELDRGYEQYF
>TRBJ2-2|TRBD1|TRBV10-1|NA
TGCGCCAGCAGTCCGGGACAGGGGGACACCGGGGAGCTGTTTTTT
CASSPGQGDTGELFF
>TRBJ1-1|TRBD1|TRBV12-5|NA
TGTGCTAGTGGTTTGATAACCCGGGACAGGGGTCCTATGAACACTGAAGCTTTCTTT
CASGLITRDRGPMNTEAFF
>TRBJ2-1|NA|TRBV9|once
TGTGCCAGCAGCGTACACGGGAACGAGCAGTTCTTC
CASSVHGNEQFF
>TRBJ2-7|NA|TRBV3-1/TRBV3-2|many
TGTGCCAGCAGCCAAGATGGGGCGGGCCTGACTAGCTACGAGCAGTACTTC
CASSQDGAGLTSYEQYF
>TRBJ1-5|NA|TRBV19|NA
TGTGCCAGTAGTATAGAGGCAGGCAACGGCGGGCAGCCCCAGCATTTT
CASSIEAGNGGQPQHF
>TRBJ2-2|NA|TRBV18|NA
TGTGCCAGCTCACCGTTACAGGAGAACACCGGGGAGCTGTTTTTT
CASSPLQENTGELFF
>TRBJ1-4|TRBD1|TRBV7-6|NA
TGTGCCAGCAGCTCGGACACCGGGACAGAGAATAATGAAAAACTGTTTTTT
CASSSDTGTENNEKLFF
>TRBJ2-3|TRBD2|TRBV9|NA
TGTGCCAGCAGCCTTACCGGGACTAGTGTCACAGATACGCAGTATTTT
CASSLTGTSVTDTQYF
>TRBJ2-7|TRBD1|TRBV29-1|NA
TGCAGCGTTGTTCCCCCCACAGGGGGCTTTTACGAGCAGTACTTC
CSVVPPTGGFYEQYF
>TRBJ2-3|NA|TRBV7-9|NA
TGTGCCAGCAGCGCTTCCAGAGGCGAGACAGATACGCAGTATTTT
CASSASRGETDTQYF
>TRBJ1-1|NA|TRBV5-1|NA
TGCGCCAGCAGCCCGGACGGAGGGAACATCCTGAACACTGAAGCTTTCTTT
CASSPDGGNILNTEAFF
>TRBJ1-4|NA|TRBV5-4|NA
TGTGCCAGCAGCTTGGGCAGAACAACTAATGAAAAACTGTTTTTT
CASSLGRTTNEKLFF
>TRBJ1-6|NA|TRBV27|NA
TGTGCCAGCAGTTTAAGGCCGCAGGGTAGTTCACCCCTCCACTTT
CASSLRPQGSSPLHF
>TRBJ1-1|NA|TRBV19|NA
TGTGCCAGTAGTATAGACGGCAGGCTTGAAGCTTTCTTT
CASSIDGRLEAFF
>TRBJ2-7|NA|TRBV9|NA
TGTGCCAGCAGCGAGGGGATGGCTCCCCTGGAGCAGTACTTC
CASSEGMAPLEQYF
>TRBJ1-4|TRBD1|TRBV29-1|NA
TGCAGCGTTGGGCTGGGGACAGGGGCTGAAAAACTGTTTTTT
CSVGLGTGAEKLFF
>TRBJ1-2|TRBD1|TRBV25-1|NA
TGTGCCAGCAGTGAACTAGACAGGGGCTATGGCTACACCTTC
CASSELDRGYGYTF
>TRBJ2-7|NA|TRBV11-2|NA
TGTGCCAGCAGCTCCTACTCCTACGAGCAGTACTTC
CASSSYSYEQYF
>TRBJ2-3|TRBD2|TRBV19|NA
TGTGCCAGTCGTGGGACTAGCGGGAGCACAGATACGCAGTATTTT
CASRGTSGSTDTQYF
>TRBJ1-6|NA|TRBV18|NA
TGTGCCAGCTCACCAATCCAGGATAATTCACCCCTCCACTTT
CASSPIQDNSPLHF
>TRBJ2-5|NA|TRBV20-1|NA
TGCAGTGCTAGTTATGAGACCCAGTACTTC
CSASYETQYF
>TRBJ1-1|NA|TRBV5-5|NA
TGTGCCAGCAGCTTGTCGGGGTTGAACACTGAAGCTTTCTTT
CASSLSGLNTEAFF
>TRBJ1-6|TRBD1|TRBV25-1|NA
TGTGCCAGCAGTGCCACCGGACAGGGAAGAGATAATTCACCCCTCCACTTT
CASSATGQGRDNSPLHF
>TRBJ2-1|TRBD2|TRBV19|NA
TGTGCCAGTACGCTAGCGGGAGCCTACAATGAGCAGTTCTTC
CASTLAGAYNEQFF
>TRBJ2-2|TRBD2|TRBV2|NA
TGTGCCAGCAGGCTAGCGGGAGCTCCCGGGGAGCTGTTTTTT
CASRLAGAPGELFF
>TRBJ2-5|NA|TRBV5-4|NA
TGTGCCAGCAGCAGACCGGACAGAGGGGCCGAGACCCAGTACTTC
CASSRPDRGAETQYF
>TRBJ2-1|NA|TRBV4-1|NA
TGCGCCAGCAGCCAAGATGATCGAGTCCTTTACTACAATGAGCAGTTCTTC
CASSQDDRVLYYNEQFF
>TRBJ2-1|NA|TRBV27|NA
TGTGCCAGCAGTTTTGAGGCGTACAATGAGCAGTTCTTC
CASSFEAYNEQFF
>TRBJ1-5|TRBD1|TRBV5-8|once
TGTGCCAGCAGCATTCTCCGGACAGGGGGGGATTTAAGATATCAGCCCCAGCATTTT
CASSILRTGGDLRYQPQHF
>TRBJ1-1|TRBD1|TRBV5-1|NA
TGCGCCAGCAGTCGACAGGGCGGTCACACTGAAGCTTTCTTT
CASSRQGGHTEAFF
>TRBJ2-7|TRBD2|TRBV7-2|NA
TGTGCCAGCAGCTTAAGATCGGGACTATACGAGCAGTACTTC
CASSLRSGLYEQYF
>TRBJ2-7|TRBD2|TRBV6-2/TRBV6-3|many
TGTGCCAGCAGTTACGGGACTAGCGGCTACGAGCAGTACTTC
CASSYGTSGYEQYF
>TRBJ1-3|NA|TRBV18|NA
TGTGCCAGCGCGAAGGGGCCTTCTGGAAACACCATATATTTT
CASAKGPSGNTIYF
>TRBJ2-5|TRBD2|TRBV6-5|NA
TGTGCCAGCAGGAAGGTGGGAGGGTACGAGACCCAGTACTTC
CASRKVGGYETQYF
>TRBJ1-2|NA|TRBV30|NA
TGTGCCTTGGAGGATTCAGACTTCTATGGCTACACCTTC
CALEDSDFYGYTF
>TRBJ2-7|TRBD2|TRBV5-6|once
TGTGCCAGCAGGTCCGGGACTAGCGGGATCTACGAGCAGTACTTC
CASRSGTSGIYEQYF
>TRBJ2-7|TRBD1|TRBV5-4|NA
TGTGCCAGCAGCTTTACCGGGACAGAAATAGCCTACGAGCAGTACTTC
CASSFTGTEIAYEQYF
>TRBJ2-7|TRBD1|TRBV18|once
TGTGCCAGCTCACCAACCTTGGCCCTGACAGGGACCGAGCAGTACTTC
CASSPTLALTGTEQYF
>TRBJ1-2|NA|TRBV30|NA
TGTGCCTGGAATCGCGGGGAACGGGAAAACTATGGCTACACCTTC
CAWNRGERENYGYTF
>TRBJ2-1|NA|TRBV27|NA
TGTGCCAGCAGTTTATCGGCCCTCCCCTTAGGGGATGAGCAGTTCTTC
CASSLSALPLGDEQFF
>TRBJ2-5|TRBD1|TRBV2|NA
TGTGCCAGCAGGTTGACAGGGGAAGAGACCCAGTACTTC
CASRLTGEETQYF
>TRBJ2-2|NA|TRBV21-1|NA
TGTGCCAGGAGACAGGAGTTGACCGGGGAGCTGTTTTTT
CARRQELTGELFF
>TRBJ2-3|TRBD2|TRBV6-5|once
TGTGCCAGCCAACCCCTAGCGGCCACGCCGTGGGGGCAGTATTTT
CASQPLAATPWGQYF
>TRBJ2-1|NA|TRBV9|NA
TGTGCCAGCAGCCCCGAGGACTTGGGCAATGAGCAGTTCTTC
CASSPEDLGNEQFF
>TRBJ1-5|TRBD1|TRBV5-1|NA
TGCGCCAGCAGCTGGGACCTAGGGGGCCAGCCCCAGCATTTT
CASSWDLGGQPQHF
>TRBJ2-4|TRBD2|TRBV3-1/TRBV3-2|NA
TGTGCCAGCAGCCCCCCAGGACTAGCGGGACCCAACGGCATTCAGTACTTC
CASSPPGLAGPNGIQYF
>TRBJ2-5|TRBD1|TRBV7-9|NA
TGTGCCAGCAGCTTAGGGCAGGGGGCAAGAGAGACCCAGTACTTC
CASSLGQGARETQYF
>TRBJ1-5|TRBD1|TRBV5-5|NA
TGTGCCAGCAGCGACACTACAGGGGCGCATCAGCCCCAGCATTTT
CASSDTTGAHQPQHF
>TRBJ1-3|TRBD1|TRBV7-9|NA
TGTGCCAGCAGCTTAATGACAGGGGCCATATATTTT
CASSLMTGAIYF
>TRBJ1-5|NA|TRBV4-1|NA
TGCGCCAGCAGCCAACGTTCGGCCCGCGAGGATCAGCCCCAGCATTTT
CASSQRSAREDQPQHF
>TRBJ1-5|NA|TRBV28|NA
TGTGCCAGCAGTTTACCCCGGGGGGCCGGGGGGCGTCAGCCCCAGCATTTT
CASSLPRGAGGRQPQHF
>TRBJ2-5|NA|TRBV1|NA
TGCACCAGCAGATTCGTGGGACTAGCGGGAGAAGAGACCCAGTACTTC
CTSRFVGLAGEETQYF
>TRBJ2-7|TRBD2|TRBV12-5|NA
TGTGCTAGTGGTTTGGTAGAGGTCGGGGGACTAGCGGGGTCCTATTACGAGCAGTACTTC
CASGLVEVGGLAGSYYEQYF
>TRBJ2-3|NA|TRBV5-1|NA
TGCGCCAGCAGCGGGGGGGACAGGAGCACAGATACGCAGTATTTT
CASSGGDRSTDTQYF
>TRBJ1-5|NA|TRBV9|NA
TGTGCCAGCAGCGTAGCGGGGGAAGGTCAGCCCCAGCATTTT
CASSVAGEGQPQHF
>TRBJ2-3|TRBD2|TRBV4-2|NA
TGTGCCAGCAGCGAAGGGTGGAGCGGGAGTACGTCAGATACGCAGTATTTT
CASSEGWSGSTSDTQYF